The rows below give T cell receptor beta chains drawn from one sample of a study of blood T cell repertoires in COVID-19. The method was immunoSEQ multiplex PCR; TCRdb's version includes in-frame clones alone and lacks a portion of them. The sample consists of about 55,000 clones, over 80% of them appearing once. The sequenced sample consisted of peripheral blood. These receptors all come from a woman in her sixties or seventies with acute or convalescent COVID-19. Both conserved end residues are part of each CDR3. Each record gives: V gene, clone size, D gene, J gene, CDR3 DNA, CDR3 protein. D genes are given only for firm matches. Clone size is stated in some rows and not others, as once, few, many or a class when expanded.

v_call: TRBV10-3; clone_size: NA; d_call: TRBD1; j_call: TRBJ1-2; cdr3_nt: TGTGCCATCAGACCCCCGGGACAGGGGTCTATTGGCTACACCTTC; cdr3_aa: CAIRPPGQGSIGYTF
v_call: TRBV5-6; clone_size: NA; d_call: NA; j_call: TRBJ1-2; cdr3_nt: TGTGCCAGCAGCTTGAACAGCTTTCTCTCGTGGGGCTACACCTTC; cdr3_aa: CASSLNSFLSWGYTF
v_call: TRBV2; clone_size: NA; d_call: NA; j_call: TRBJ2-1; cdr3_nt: TGTGCCAGCAGTGTCCTATCCTTGGGTAGCGGTTACAATGAGCAGTTCTTC; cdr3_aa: CASSVLSLGSGYNEQFF
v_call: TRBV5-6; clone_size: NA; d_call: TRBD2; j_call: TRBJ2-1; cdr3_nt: TGTGCCAGCATGAGGCGGGAGAGCTCCTACAATGAGCAGTTCTTC; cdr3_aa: CASMRRESSYNEQFF
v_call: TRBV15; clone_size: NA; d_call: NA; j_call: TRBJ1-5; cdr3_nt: TGTGCCACCAGCAGAGGGCAGTATAGCAATCAGCCCCAGCATTTT; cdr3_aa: CATSRGQYSNQPQHF
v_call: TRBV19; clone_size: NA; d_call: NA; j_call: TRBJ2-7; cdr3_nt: TGTGCCAGTAGTATATCCCGGGTTTACGAGCAGTACTTC; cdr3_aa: CASSISRVYEQYF
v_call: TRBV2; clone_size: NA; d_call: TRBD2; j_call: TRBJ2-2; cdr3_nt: TGTGCCAGCAGTGATCAGCGGGGGCCCGCCGGGGAGCTGTTTTTT; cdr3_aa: CASSDQRGPAGELFF
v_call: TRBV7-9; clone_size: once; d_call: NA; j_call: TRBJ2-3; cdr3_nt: TGTGCCAGCAGCTTCGCGGAACCCACTAGCACAGATACGCAGTATTTT; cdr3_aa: CASSFAEPTSTDTQYF
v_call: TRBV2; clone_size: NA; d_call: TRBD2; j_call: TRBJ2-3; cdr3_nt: TGTGCCAGCAGTAACCAGCGGGGGGGGATAGATACGCAGTATTTT; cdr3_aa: CASSNQRGGIDTQYF
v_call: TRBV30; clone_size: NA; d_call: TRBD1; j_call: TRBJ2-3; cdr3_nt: TGTGCCTGGAGTTTGGACAGGACTAGCACAGATACGCAGTATTTT; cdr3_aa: CAWSLDRTSTDTQYF
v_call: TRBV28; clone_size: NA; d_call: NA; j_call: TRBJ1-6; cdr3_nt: TGTGCCAGCAGTTTGCTGGGGAGCTCCTATAATTCACCCCTCCACTTT; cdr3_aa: CASSLLGSSYNSPLHF
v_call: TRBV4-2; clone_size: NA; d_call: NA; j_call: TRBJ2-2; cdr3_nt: TGTGCCAGCAGCCAAGCTGCCCAGTACACCGGGGAGCTGTTTTTT; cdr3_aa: CASSQAAQYTGELFF
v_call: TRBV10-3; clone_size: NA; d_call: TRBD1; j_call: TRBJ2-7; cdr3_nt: TGTGCCATCAGGGACAGGGACTACGAGCAGTACTTC; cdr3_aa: CAIRDRDYEQYF
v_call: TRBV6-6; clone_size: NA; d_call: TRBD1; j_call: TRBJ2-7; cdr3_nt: TGTGCCAGCAATCCCGGACAGGGAGGCGAGCAGTACTTC; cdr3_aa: CASNPGQGGEQYF
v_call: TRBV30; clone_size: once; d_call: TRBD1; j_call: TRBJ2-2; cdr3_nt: TGTGCCTGGAGCCCACCGGGACAGACGAACACCGGGGAGCTGTTTTTT; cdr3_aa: CAWSPPGQTNTGELFF
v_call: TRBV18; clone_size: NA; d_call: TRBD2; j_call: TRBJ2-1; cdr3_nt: TGTGCCAGCTCACTTAGCGGGGGATACAATGAGCAGTTCTTC; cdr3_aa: CASSLSGGYNEQFF
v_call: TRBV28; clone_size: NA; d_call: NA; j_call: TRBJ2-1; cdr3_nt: TGTGCCAGCAATCCGGCCTTAGCAGTAGACAATGAGCAGTTCTTC; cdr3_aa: CASNPALAVDNEQFF
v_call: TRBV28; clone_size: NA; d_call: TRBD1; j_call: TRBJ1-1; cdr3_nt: TGTGCCAGCAGTCCCCTGGACAGGGTGAACACTGAAGCTTTCTTT; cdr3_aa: CASSPLDRVNTEAFF
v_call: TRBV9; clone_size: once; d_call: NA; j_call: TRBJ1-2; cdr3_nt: TGTGCCAGCAGCGTAGAAGCAGGGCTATCTAACTATGGCTACACCTTC; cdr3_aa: CASSVEAGLSNYGYTF
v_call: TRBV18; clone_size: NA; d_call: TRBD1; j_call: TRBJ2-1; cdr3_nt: TGTGCCAGCTCACCAGGGGACAGGAGCTCCTACAATGAGCAGTTCTTC; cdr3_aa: CASSPGDRSSYNEQFF
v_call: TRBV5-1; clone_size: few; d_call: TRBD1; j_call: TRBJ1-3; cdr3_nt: TGCGCCAGCAGCTCCCAAGGACAGGGAGAGGGAAACACCATATATTTT; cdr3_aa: CASSSQGQGEGNTIYF
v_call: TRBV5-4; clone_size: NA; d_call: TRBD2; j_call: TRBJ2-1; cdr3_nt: TGTGCCAGTTCCTTGCCGTTTGGTAGCGGGAAAAATCTATACAATGAGCAGTTCTTC; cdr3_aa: CASSLPFGSGKNLYNEQFF
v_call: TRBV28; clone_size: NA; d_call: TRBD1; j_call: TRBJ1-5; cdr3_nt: TGTGCCAGCAGTGAGGCTAAGTGGGACAGAAAAAATCAGCCCCAGCATTTT; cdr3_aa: CASSEAKWDRKNQPQHF
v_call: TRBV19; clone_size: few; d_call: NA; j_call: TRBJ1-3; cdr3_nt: TGTGCCAGTAGTATCGGACAGAACTCTGGAAACACCATATATTTT; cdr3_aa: CASSIGQNSGNTIYF
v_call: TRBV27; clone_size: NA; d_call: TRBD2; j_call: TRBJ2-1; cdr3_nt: TGTGCCAGCAGTCTACCCGGACTAGCGGGAAACAATGAGCAGTTCTTC; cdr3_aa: CASSLPGLAGNNEQFF
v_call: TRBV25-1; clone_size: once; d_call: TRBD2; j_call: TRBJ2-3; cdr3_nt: TGTGCCAGCAGTGGTGTAGCGGGAGGGCGTAATACGCAGTATTTT; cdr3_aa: CASSGVAGGRNTQYF
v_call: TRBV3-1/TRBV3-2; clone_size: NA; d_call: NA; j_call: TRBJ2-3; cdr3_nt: TGTGCCAGCAGCCAACAGGTGAATACGCAGTATTTT; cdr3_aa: CASSQQVNTQYF
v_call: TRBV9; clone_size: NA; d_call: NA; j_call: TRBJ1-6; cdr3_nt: TGTGCCAGCACCAGAAGACAGGATAATTCACCCCTCCACTTT; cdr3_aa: CASTRRQDNSPLHF
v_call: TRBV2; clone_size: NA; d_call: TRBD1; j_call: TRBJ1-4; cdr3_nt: TGTGCCAGCAGAGACAGGGTAGTAGGGGGAGATGAAAAACTGTTTTTT; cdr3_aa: CASRDRVVGGDEKLFF
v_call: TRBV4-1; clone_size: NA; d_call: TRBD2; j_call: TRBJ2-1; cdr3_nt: TGCGCCAGCAGCCAAGAAGGGACTAGCGGGGGGCACAATGAGCAGTTCTTC; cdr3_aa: CASSQEGTSGGHNEQFF
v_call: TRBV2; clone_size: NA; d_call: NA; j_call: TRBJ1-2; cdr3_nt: TGTGCCAGCAGTCTAAAATCCGGGACACCTCCCCGGGGCTACACCTTC; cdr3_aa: CASSLKSGTPPRGYTF
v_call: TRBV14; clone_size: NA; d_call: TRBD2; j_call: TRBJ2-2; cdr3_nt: TGTGCCAGCAGCCAAGTCAGCGGGAGTTTTAGCGGGGAGCTGTTTTTT; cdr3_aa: CASSQVSGSFSGELFF
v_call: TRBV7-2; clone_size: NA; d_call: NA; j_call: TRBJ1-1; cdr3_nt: TGTGCCAGCAGCTTAGAAGCCGGGGTGACTGAAGCTTTCTTT; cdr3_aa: CASSLEAGVTEAFF
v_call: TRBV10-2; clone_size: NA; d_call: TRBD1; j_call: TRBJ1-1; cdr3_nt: TGCGCCAGCAGAGGACAGGGGAACACTGAAGCTTTCTTT; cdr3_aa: CASRGQGNTEAFF
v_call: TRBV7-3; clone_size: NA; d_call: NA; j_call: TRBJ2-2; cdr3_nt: TGTGCCAGCAGCCCAAGACCGGGGGTTGGAGCCGGGGAGCTGTTTTTT; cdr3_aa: CASSPRPGVGAGELFF
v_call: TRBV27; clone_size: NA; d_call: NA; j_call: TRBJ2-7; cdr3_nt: TGTGCCAGCAGCTCTCAAGGAGGAAAGTACGAGCAGTACTTC; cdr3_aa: CASSSQGGKYEQYF
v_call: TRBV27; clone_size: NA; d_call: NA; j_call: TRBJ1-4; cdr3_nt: TGTGCCAGCAGTTTAGTAGGGGTTGGTGAAAAACTGTTTTTT; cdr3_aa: CASSLVGVGEKLFF
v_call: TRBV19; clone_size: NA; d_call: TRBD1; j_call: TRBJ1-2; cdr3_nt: TGTGCCTCTCGACAGGGGGACTATGGCTACACCTTC; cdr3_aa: CASRQGDYGYTF
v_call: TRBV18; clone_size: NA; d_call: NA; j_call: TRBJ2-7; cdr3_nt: TGTGCCAGCTCACCCAAACAGGGCTTTTCCTACGAGCAGTACTTC; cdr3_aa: CASSPKQGFSYEQYF
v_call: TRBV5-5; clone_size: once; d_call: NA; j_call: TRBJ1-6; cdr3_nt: TGTGCCAGCAGCTTGGCACCGGGGTCACCCCTCCACTTT; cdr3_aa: CASSLAPGSPLHF
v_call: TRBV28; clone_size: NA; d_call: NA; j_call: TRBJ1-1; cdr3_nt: TGTGCCAGCAGTCCGTCCGACAGGATGAACACTGAAGCTTTCTTT; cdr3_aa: CASSPSDRMNTEAFF
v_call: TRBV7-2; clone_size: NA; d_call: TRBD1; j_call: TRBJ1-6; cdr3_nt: TGTGCCAGCAGCCAATTAACAGGGGGGAAATCACCCCTCCACTTT; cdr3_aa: CASSQLTGGKSPLHF
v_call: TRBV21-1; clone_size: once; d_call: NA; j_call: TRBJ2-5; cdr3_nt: TGTGCCAGCAGCAACCCGGGGACAGGGAGTTTGCAAGAGACCCAGTACTTC; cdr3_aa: CASSNPGTGSLQETQYF
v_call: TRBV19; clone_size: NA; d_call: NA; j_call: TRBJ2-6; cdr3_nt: TGTGCCAGTAGTATGGCAGGCTTCTCTGGGGCCAACGTCCTGACTTTC; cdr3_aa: CASSMAGFSGANVLTF
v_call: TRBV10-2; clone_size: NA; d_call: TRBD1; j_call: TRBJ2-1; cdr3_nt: TGCGCCAGTCAAGACAGGGGCCATACAATGAGCCAGTTCTTC; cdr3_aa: CASQDRGHTMSQFF
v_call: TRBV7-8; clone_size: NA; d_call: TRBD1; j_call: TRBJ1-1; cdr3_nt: TGTGCCAGCAGCCCCTCGGACAGGGGGGGGACTGAAGCTTTCTTT; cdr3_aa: CASSPSDRGGTEAFF
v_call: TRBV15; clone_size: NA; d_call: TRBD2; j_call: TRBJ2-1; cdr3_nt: TGTGCCACCAGCAGAGATAAGGGACTAGCGGGAGTTTCCTACAATGAGCAGTTCTTC; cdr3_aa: CATSRDKGLAGVSYNEQFF
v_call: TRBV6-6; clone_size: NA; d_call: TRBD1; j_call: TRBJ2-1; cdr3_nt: TGTGCCAGCAGCCGAAACAGGGGGACGAGCTCCTACAATGAGCAGTTCTTC; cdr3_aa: CASSRNRGTSSYNEQFF
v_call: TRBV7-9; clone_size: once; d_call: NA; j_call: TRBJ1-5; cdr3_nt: TGTGCCAGCAGCGGTAGAGCGGATCAGCCCCAGCATTTT; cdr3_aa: CASSGRADQPQHF
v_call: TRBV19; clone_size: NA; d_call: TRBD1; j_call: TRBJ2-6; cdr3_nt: TGTGCCAGTAGTAGGACAGGGGGCCCTCCCTCTGGGGCCAACGTCCTGACTTTC; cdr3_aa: CASSRTGGPPSGANVLTF
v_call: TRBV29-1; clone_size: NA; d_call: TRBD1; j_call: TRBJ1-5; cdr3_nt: TGCAGCGTAGGGACAGGGAATCAGCCCCAGCATTTT; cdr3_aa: CSVGTGNQPQHF
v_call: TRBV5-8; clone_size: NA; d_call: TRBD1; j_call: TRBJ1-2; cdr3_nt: TGTGCCAGCAGCCGAGGCGGACAGGGGAGGGGTGGCTACACCTTC; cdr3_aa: CASSRGGQGRGGYTF
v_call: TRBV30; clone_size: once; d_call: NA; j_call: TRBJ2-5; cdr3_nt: TGTGCCTGGAGTACTACCCAAGAGACCCAGTACTTC; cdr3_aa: CAWSTTQETQYF
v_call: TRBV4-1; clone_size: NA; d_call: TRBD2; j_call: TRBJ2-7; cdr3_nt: TGCGCCAGCAGCCAAGGTTTTGCGGGAGAGGGGTCCTACGAGCAGTACTTC; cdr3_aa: CASSQGFAGEGSYEQYF
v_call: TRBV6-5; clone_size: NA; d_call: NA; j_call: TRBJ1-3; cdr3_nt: TGTGCCAGCAGTTACTCTCTAGAAGAAACCGGAAACACCATATATTTT; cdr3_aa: CASSYSLEETGNTIYF
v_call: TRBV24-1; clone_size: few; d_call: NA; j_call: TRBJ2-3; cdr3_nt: TGTGCCACCAGCGGGGTGGGGTCGGATACGCAGTATTTT; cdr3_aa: CATSGVGSDTQYF
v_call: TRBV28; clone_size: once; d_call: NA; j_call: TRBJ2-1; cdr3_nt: TGTGCCAGCCCCCCCTCGCGGGGAGCCTCCCCAACCTACAATGAGCAGTTCTTC; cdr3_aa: CASPPSRGASPTYNEQFF